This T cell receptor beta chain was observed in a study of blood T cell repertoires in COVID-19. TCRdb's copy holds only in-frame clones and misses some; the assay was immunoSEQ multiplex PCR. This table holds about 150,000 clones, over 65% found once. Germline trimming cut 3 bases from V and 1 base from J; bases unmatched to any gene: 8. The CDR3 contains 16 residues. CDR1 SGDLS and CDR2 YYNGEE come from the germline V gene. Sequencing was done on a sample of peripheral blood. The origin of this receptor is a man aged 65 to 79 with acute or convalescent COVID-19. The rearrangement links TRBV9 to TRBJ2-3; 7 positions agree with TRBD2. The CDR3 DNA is TGTGCCAGCAGCGCCTTGGGGGGAGGGGGCACAGATACGCAGTATTTT. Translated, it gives CASSALGGGGTDTQYF.